These T cell receptor beta chains were read from a single sample in a study of Ad26.COV2.S vaccination and SARS-CoV-2 variants. Sequenced by immunoSEQ multiplex PCR; TCRdb stores in-frame clones only, minus some. Among 350,000 to 500,000 clones, 89% were seen once, and the ten largest hold about 2.5%. This material consisted of peripheral blood, taken in a trial of Ad26.COV2.S vaccine versus placebo. These receptors all stem from a person between 18 and 65 years old who received the Ad26.COV2.S COVID-19 vaccine or a placebo. The CDR3 runs from the conserved cysteine through the conserved F or W. A D gene is named only where the DNA matches it firmly. Size tells how often a clone was seen (once, few, many) or the class of an expanded clone, and some rows leave it out.

D	V	size	J	DNA	CDR3
TRBD1	TRBV6-5	-	TRBJ1-1	TGTGCCAGCAGCCGGGACAGGGATAACACTGAAGCTTTCTTT	CASSRDRDNTEAFF
-	TRBV19	-	TRBJ1-2	TGTGCCAGTAGTATAAAGGGGGTTAACTATGGCTACACCTTC	CASSIKGVNYGYTF
-	TRBV27	-	TRBJ2-2	TGTGCCAGCAGTCGGGTCCGGACCGGGGAGCTGTTTTTT	CASSRVRTGELFF
TRBD1	TRBV6-5	once	TRBJ1-6	TGTGCCAGCAGCCCCAGGGGGGGAGATAATTCACCCCTCCACTTT	CASSPRGGDNSPLHF
TRBD1	TRBV7-3	-	TRBJ2-5	TGTGCCAGCAGCTCCAGCGGGACAGGGTCGGAGACCCAGTACTTC	CASSSSGTGSETQYF
-	TRBV6-2/TRBV6-3	-	TRBJ2-2	TGTGCCAGCAGTTATGTGATCGGCACCGGGGAGCTGTTTTTT	CASSYVIGTGELFF
TRBD2	TRBV30	-	TRBJ2-1	TGTGCTTTTAAAAGCGGGGGGGCCAATGAGCAGTTCTTC	CAFKSGGANEQFF
TRBD2	TRBV18	-	TRBJ2-1	TGTGCCAGCTCTCCCCCCGGACGGGGGGGAAATGAGCAGTTCTTC	CASSPPGRGGNEQFF
-	TRBV4-2	-	TRBJ1-3	TGTGCCAGCAGCCAAGACGACAGAACCTCTGGAAACACCATATATTTT	CASSQDDRTSGNTIYF
-	TRBV6-1	-	TRBJ2-5	TGTGCCAGCAGTGAACAGGGAGGGACCCAGTACTTC	CASSEQGGTQYF
-	TRBV30	-	TRBJ1-6	TGTGCCTGGAGTGTGCCCCTACACGGCACCCTCCACTTT	CAWSVPLHGTLHF
TRBD2	TRBV24-1	-	TRBJ2-1	TGTGCCACCAGTGATTTGGGACTAGCGGGAGGTATCGATGAGCAGTTCTTC	CATSDLGLAGGIDEQFF
TRBD2	TRBV2	-	TRBJ2-1	TGTGCCAGCAGTGAAGCCGCCGGGGGACTAGCGGGAGGAAGTGAGCAGTTCTTC	CASSEAAGGLAGGSEQFF
-	TRBV18	-	TRBJ1-2	TGTGCCAGCTCACCGTACCCCGGGACAACCAATAAAGACTATGGCTACACCTTC	CASSPYPGTTNKDYGYTF
TRBD2	TRBV27	-	TRBJ2-5	TGTGCCAGCAGTTCGGGGGGGCCGCGGGAGACCCAGTACTTC	CASSSGGPRETQYF
-	TRBV9	-	TRBJ2-1	TGTGCCACCCAGAACTTATGGCGGTGCATAAACAATGAGCAGTTCTTC	CATQNLWRCINNEQFF
TRBD1	TRBV6-6	-	TRBJ2-3	TGTGCCAGCAGTCCAGACAGGGGCACAGATACGCAGTATTTT	CASSPDRGTDTQYF
-	TRBV28	-	TRBJ2-4	TGTGCCAGCAGTTTTGCCTATGGGGGCCTAGCCAAAAACATTCAGTACTTC	CASSFAYGGLAKNIQYF
-	TRBV7-3	-	TRBJ2-1	TGTGCCAGCAGCTCCAGGGGGGAACCCTACAATGAGCAGTTCTTC	CASSSRGEPYNEQFF
-	TRBV4-3	-	TRBJ2-6	TGCGCCAGCAGCCGCACCGTATCGGGGGTAGGGGCCAACGTCCTGACTTTC	CASSRTVSGVGANVLTF
-	TRBV9	-	TRBJ1-6	TGTGCCAGCAGCGTATCTGGGGACTCACCCCTCCACTTT	CASSVSGDSPLHF
TRBD1	TRBV27	-	TRBJ2-6	TGTGCCAGCAGTTTAGGGACAGGGTCTGGGGCCAACGTCCTGACTTTC	CASSLGTGSGANVLTF
-	TRBV4-3	-	TRBJ2-7	TGCGCCAGCAGCCCACAGCCCGGCGGCGCCTACGAGCAGTACTTC	CASSPQPGGAYEQYF
-	TRBV18	-	TRBJ1-1	TGTGCCAGCTATTTCATCGGGGGGCCGGCTTTCTTT	CASYFIGGPAFF
TRBD2	TRBV24-1	-	TRBJ2-1	TGTGCCACCAGTGACCCTCGAAGCGGGAGTCCGAATGAGCAGTTCTTC	CATSDPRSGSPNEQFF
-	TRBV5-5	-	TRBJ1-1	TGTGCCAGCAGCTTTACAGGGCAATCCACTGAAGCTTTCTTT	CASSFTGQSTEAFF
TRBD1	TRBV6-6	-	TRBJ1-2	TGTGCCAGCAGGACTGAGACAGGGGAGGACGGCTACACCTTC	CASRTETGEDGYTF
-	TRBV7-2	-	TRBJ2-1	TGTGCCAGCAGTAGGGAGACCTACAATGAGCAGTTCTTC	CASSRETYNEQFF
-	TRBV3-1/TRBV3-2	-	TRBJ2-7	TGTGCCAGCAGCCGAGGGAGGCGCTACGAGCAGTACTTC	CASSRGRRYEQYF
-	TRBV12-3/TRBV12-4	-	TRBJ2-1	TGTGCCAGCAGTTCCCTACCTGAGCAGTTCTTC	CASSSLPEQFF
TRBD2	TRBV4-2	-	TRBJ2-3	TGTGCCAGCAGCCAAGCAACTAGCGGGAGAGTGACAGATACGCAGTATTTT	CASSQATSGRVTDTQYF
-	TRBV11-3	-	TRBJ1-1	TGTGCCAGCAGCTTGGGGTTGGGAGCTTTCTTT	CASSLGLGAFF
TRBD1	TRBV5-1	-	TRBJ2-3	TGCGCCAGCAGCCGAAGACAGGGACGAAGCACAGATACGCAGTATTTT	CASSRRQGRSTDTQYF
-	TRBV5-6	-	TRBJ2-7	TGTGCCAGCAGCCTCCTAGCTCACGGCGAGCAGTACTTC	CASSLLAHGEQYF
TRBD1	TRBV6-1	-	TRBJ2-3	TGTGCCAGCAGTGAGAGACAGGGGACGCAGTATTTT	CASSERQGTQYF
TRBD2	TRBV7-3	-	TRBJ2-1	TGTGCCAGCAGCGCAAAAGGACTAGCGGGAGGGCACAATGAGCAGTTCTTC	CASSAKGLAGGHNEQFF
TRBD2	TRBV7-9	-	TRBJ2-3	TGTGCCAGCAGCTCACCTCCGGGGGGGGCGACAGATACGCAGTATTTT	CASSSPPGGATDTQYF
-	TRBV11-3	-	TRBJ1-1	TGTGCCAGCAGACCCGCGGGGGACACTGAAGCTTTCTTT	CASRPAGDTEAFF
-	TRBV4-3	once	TRBJ1-1	TGCGCCAGCAGCCAAGACGGACGCGGCGCTGAAGCTTTCTTT	CASSQDGRGAEAFF
TRBD2	TRBV27	-	TRBJ2-1	TGTGCCAGCAGAGAGGCTAGCGGTTTCTACAATGAGCAGTTCTTC	CASREASGFYNEQFF
-	TRBV30	-	TRBJ1-1	TGTGCCTGGAGTTTAAATTGGGACACTGAAGCTTTCTTT	CAWSLNWDTEAFF
-	TRBV7-2	-	TRBJ2-7	TGTGCCAGCAGCTTAGTGTGGGGCGAGACTGTCTTC	CASSLVWGETVF
-	TRBV19	once	TRBJ1-5	TGTGCCAGTAGTTCTCCCTACCGACAGCGGAGTCAGCCCCAGCATTTT	CASSSPYRQRSQPQHF
TRBD1	TRBV11-3	-	TRBJ1-2	TGTGCCAGCAGCTTCCGGGACAGGGTTAACTATGGCTACACCTTC	CASSFRDRVNYGYTF